Presented here are 27 T cell receptor beta chains from one specimen sequenced in a study of graft-versus-host responses after intestinal transplantation. Generated by immunoSEQ multiplex PCR, the TCRdb table keeps only in-frame clones and is missing some. The data contain 20,000 to 30,000 clones, over 65% of them singletons. This specimen consisted of PBMCs, obtained 28 days after intestinal transplant. All receptors come from a human patient who received an intestinal transplant, so some T cells may come from the graft donor.

This rearrangement joins TRBV14 to TRBJ1-1; D gene uncertain. The ends were cut back, 8 bases at V and 0 bases at J, with 4 bases in the middle. CDR3 size: 11 residues. Germline loops: CDR1 SGHDN, CDR2 FVKESK. The CDR3 loop reads CASGMNTEAFF. CDR3 in DNA: TGTGCCAGCGGAATGAACACTGAAGCTTTCTTT.

The V gene is TRBV6-4, the J gene TRBJ2-6; 9 bases are shared with TRBD1. The CDR3 contains 18 residues. Germline V lookup: CDR1 MRHNA, CDR2 SNTAGT. The trim removed 0 bases at V and 0 bases at J, leaving 3 bases unmatched. The CDR3 coding sequence is TGTGCCAGCAGTGACTCGGGACAGGGAAACTCTGGGGCCAACGTCCTGACTTTC. Its protein is CASSDSGQGNSGANVLTF.

This chain links TRBV7-8 with TRBJ2-7; 9 nucleotides match TRBD2. Trimming cost V 3 bases and J 4 bases; bases outside gene matches: 7. Germline V CDR1 and CDR2: SGHVS, FQNEAQ. The CDR3 sequence is 15 residues long. The CDR3, as DNA: TGTGCCAGCAGCTTGCTAGCGGGAAGGACGTACGAGCAGTACTTC. Translation: CASSLLAGRTYEQYF.

The chain joins TRBV7-9 to TRBJ2-1; D is undetermined. Germline lookup yields CDR1 SEHNR and CDR2 FQNEAQ (reference sequence). This CDR3 spans 10 amino acids. Between the trimmed V and J ends, which lost 4 bases and 5 bases, there was a span of 0 bases. CDR3 nucleotides: TGTGCCAGCAGCTACAATGAGCAGTTCTTC. Encoded protein: CASSYNEQFF.

This chain uses TRBV11-2 with TRBJ1-4, with a tentative D call TRBD1 (5 bases). The V end was cut by 4 bases, the J end by 11 bases, with 17 bases between. The CDR3 contains 14 residues. Germline V gives CDR1 SGHAT, CDR2 FQNNGV. CDR3 loop: CASSSLVAGPKLFF. CDR3 in DNA: TGTGCCAGCAGCTCCCTGGTCGCAGGGCCCAAACTGTTTTTT.

This clone was observed a few times. The V call is TRBV21-1, the J call TRBJ1-4. TRBV21-1 is tagged as a pseudogene. There are 14 residues in the CDR3. As DNA, the CDR3 is TGTGCCAGCACCTTATGGAGGGTAGGGGAAAAACTGTTTTTT. It translates to CASTLWRVGEKLFF.

The chain combines TRBV7-9 with TRBJ1-5, with D tentatively TRBD1 (5 bases). CDR1 and CDR2 from the germline V gene are SEHNR and FQNEAQ (reference sequence). CDR3 length: 17 residues. The V end lost 1 base, the J end lost 4 bases, and 17 bases lay between the germline ends. Here the CDR3 reads CASSLGPQGLPNQPQHF. CDR3 nucleotides: TGTGCCAGCAGCTTAGGGCCGCAGGGACTGCCTAATCAGCCCCAGCATTTT.

V is TRBV10-2 and J is TRBJ2-7; 8 nucleotides align to TRBD1. J gave up 11 bases and V 3 bases, and 12 bases lay outside the gene matches. This CDR3 has 14 residues. Germline CDR1 and CDR2: WSHSY and SAAADI. CDR3 loop: CASSDHRGATLEYF. The CDR3 DNA is TGCGCCAGCAGTGACCACAGGGGGGCGACACTAGAGTACTTC.

This chain uses TRBV6-5 with TRBJ1-2; D is ambiguous. Germline V gives CDR1 MNHEY, CDR2 SVGAGI. V was trimmed by 8 bases and J by 4 bases, leaving 14 bases between them. This CDR3 is 13 amino acids long. This chain's CDR3 is CASSPGWGYGYTF. CDR3 coding DNA: TGTGCCAGCTCTCCCGGATGGGGCTATGGCTACACCTTC.

The chain carries TRBV27 and TRBJ2-3; 7 bases line up with TRBD2. CDR1 is MNHEY and CDR2 is SMNVEV in the germline V gene (reference sequence). CDR3 length: 16 amino acids. Germline trimming cut 4 bases from V and 0 bases from J; bases unmatched to any gene: 7. The CDR3 here is CASSSAGAISTDTQYF. The CDR3 DNA reads as TGTGCCAGCAGTTCGGCGGGAGCGATTAGCACAGATACGCAGTATTTT.

CDR3 protein: CASSDRAHFQSPYNEQFF. The CDR3 nucleotides are TGTGCCAGCAGTGACAGGGCCCACTTTCAATCACCATACAATGAGCAGTTCTTC. This chain joins TRBV6-1 and TRBJ2-1; a possible D gene is TRBD1 (5 bases). The CDR3 covers 18 residues. Germline lookup yields CDR1 MNHNS and CDR2 SASEGT. V gave up 3 bases and J gave up 4 bases, with 22 bases separating them.

The chain carries TRBV2 and TRBJ2-5, with D tentatively TRBD1 or TRBD2 (5 bases each). This CDR3 has 13 residues. Trimming pared 8 bases from V and 2 bases from J, leaving 12 bases between. CDR1 is SNHLY, CDR2 FYNNEI, per germline. The DNA for the CDR3 is TGTGCCAGCGGTGGGGGTTTACAAGAGACCCAGTACTTC. It specifies CASGGGLQETQYF.

The chain is built from TRBV28 and TRBJ1-5; no firm D call. Trimming cost V 5 bases and J 6 bases, with 20 bases left between them. CDR1 MDHEN and CDR2 SYDVKM come from the germline V gene. The CDR3 sequence is 16 residues long. CDR3 sequence: CASSPPKVAASQPQHF. The DNA for the CDR3 is TGTGCCAGCAGTCCTCCTAAAGTCGCAGCGAGTCAGCCCCAGCATTTT.

This rearrangement joins TRBV5-6 to TRBJ1-5; possibly TRBD1 for D (5 bases). Trimming stripped 1 base from V and 1 base from J, with 9 bases between. Germline CDR1 reads SGHDT; CDR2 reads YYEEEE. The CDR3 totals 15 residues. This chain's CDR3 is CASSLQGLSNQPQHF. Written as DNA, the CDR3 is TGTGCCAGCAGCTTGCAGGGTCTGAGCAATCAGCCCCAGCATTTT.

The chain recombines TRBV2 with TRBJ1-1, with 9 bases lining up with TRBD1. Germline loops: CDR1 SNHLY, CDR2 FYNNEI. V was pared by 6 bases and J by 0 bases, with 20 bases of the junction left unmatched. This CDR3 is built from 20 residues. The CDR3 nucleotides read TGTGCCAGCAGACCCTCATGGCGGAGGGGGACAGGGCGATTGAACACTGAAGCTTTCTTT. Its translation is CASRPSWRRGTGRLNTEAFF. The full variable domain, its missing parts supplied by reference TRBV2 and TRBJ1-1, is EPEVTQTPSHQVTQMGQEVILRCVPISNHLYFYWYRQILGQKVEFLVSFYNNEISEKSEIFDDQFSVERPDGSNFTLKIRSTKLEDSAMYFCASRPSWRRGTGRLNTEAFFGQGTRLTVV.

The chain is built from TRBV4-1 and TRBJ2-3; 11 bases align to TRBD2. V shed 5 bases and J 3 bases; nucleotides not matched to a gene: 4. The CDR3 runs 15 residues. The germline V gene has CDR1 MGHRA and CDR2 YSYEKL. CDR3 in amino acids: CASSGSGGATDTQYF. Here the CDR3 DNA reads TGCGCCAGCAGCGGTAGCGGGGGGGCGACAGATACGCAGTATTTT.

The chain recombines TRBV4-2 with TRBJ2-7; D call uncertain. This CDR3 is 14 amino acids long. Germline V lookup: CDR1 LGHNA, CDR2 YNFKEQ. Trimming stripped 1 base from V and 2 bases from J, with 9 bases between. This CDR3 is CASSQVSDAYEQYF. The CDR3 bases are TGTGCCAGCAGCCAAGTCAGCGATGCCTACGAGCAGTACTTC.

This clone occurred once. In the same sample, other DNA sequences code for this CDR3. The V call is TRBV7-9, the J call TRBJ1-3, with a weak D call TRBD1 (6 bases). The CDR3 contains 18 residues. The V and J ends lost 5 bases and 1 base respectively, with 21 bases between them. Germline loops: CDR1 SEHNR, CDR2 FQNEAQ (reference sequence). The CDR3 is CASSPDRRLTASGNTIYF. Written as DNA, the CDR3 is TGTGCCAGCAGCCCAGACAGGCGGCTTACTGCTTCTGGAAACACCATATATTTT.

The V gene is TRBV10-1, the J gene TRBJ2-2, with D possibly matching TRBD2 (6 bases). Germline lookup yields CDR1 WNHNN and CDR2 SYGVQD (reference sequence). The CDR3 covers 17 residues. Trimming stripped 0 bases from V and 1 base from J, with 12 bases between. The CDR3 reads CASSESRGPENTGELFF. CDR3 coding DNA: TGCGCCAGCAGTGAGTCGCGGGGCCCGGAGAACACCGGGGAGCTGTTTTTT.

The chain carries TRBV2 and TRBJ2-3; 7 positions agree with TRBD1. Trimming at V came to 6 bases and at J to 2 bases, leaving 8 bases not matched to a gene. The CDR3 consists of 15 residues. CDR1 and CDR2 (germline): SNHLY, FYNNEI. CDR3 coding DNA: TGTGCCAGCAGGGCCCAGGGGGATGTCACAGATACGCAGTATTTT. It specifies CASRAQGDVTDTQYF.

This sequence joins TRBV4-1 and TRBJ2-3, with a possible D match to TRBD2 (6 bases). Germline CDR1 and CDR2: MGHRA and YSYEKL. V was pared by 6 bases and J by 2 bases, with 12 bases between. CDR3 length: 14 residues. The CDR3 nucleotides read TGCGCCAGCAGTCGCGGGGCAAACACAGATACGCAGTATTTT. This gives the protein CASSRGANTDTQYF.

Here the CDR3 reads CASSASGGEYNEQFF. The DNA of the CDR3 is TGTGCCAGCAGCGCTAGCGGGGGGGAATACAATGAGCAGTTCTTC. V is TRBV9 and J is TRBJ2-1; 12 positions match TRBD2. V shed 3 bases, J shed 4 bases, and the junction held 2 bases outside the gene matches. The CDR3 is made up of 15 amino acids. CDR1 and CDR2 (germline): SGDLS, YYNGEE.

This chain uses TRBV11-2 with TRBJ1-1, with D possibly TRBD1 on 6 matching bases. Germline V gene sequence: CDR1 SGHAT, CDR2 FQNNGV. Trimming shortened V by 2 bases and J by 3 bases, and 19 bases separated the two germline ends. The CDR3 runs 17 residues. This CDR3 reads CASSLLGGAIRDTEAFF. DNA of the CDR3: TGTGCCAGCAGCTTACTCGGGGGGGCGATTAGAGACACTGAAGCTTTCTTT.

The chain couples TRBV6-6 to TRBJ2-7; D is possibly TRBD1 or TRBD2 (5 bases each). Germline values: CDR1 MNHNY, CDR2 SVGAGI (reference sequence). This CDR3 has 15 amino acids. The germline V and J ends were trimmed by 5 bases and 3 bases, with 17 bases remaining between them. The CDR3: CASSDPGRRLYEQYF. The CDR3 DNA is TGTGCCAGCAGTGACCCGGGACGCCGTCTCTACGAGCAGTACTTC.

This chain joins TRBV5-1 and TRBJ2-7, with TRBD1 as a possible D gene (6 bases). The CDR3 runs 14 residues. Trimming shortened V by 4 bases and J by 5 bases, and 16 bases separated the two germline ends. Germline CDR1 is SGHRS and CDR2 is YFSETQ. The CDR3 sequence: CASSHRDTRDEQYF. DNA for the CDR3: TGCGCCAGCAGCCACCGGGACACGCGCGACGAGCAGTACTTC.

In its sample, this clone was seen a few times. The rearrangement links TRBV19 to TRBJ2-5; no clear D. Trimming cost V 5 bases and J 5 bases, with 12 bases left between them. The germline CDR1 and CDR2 sequences are LNHDA and SQIVND (reference sequence). This CDR3 is built from 13 residues. CDR3 region: CASSEEHGETQYF. Here the CDR3 DNA reads TGTGCCAGTAGTGAAGAGCATGGGGAGACCCAGTACTTC.

The chain links TRBV4-1 to TRBJ1-1; D remains ambiguous. The CDR3 runs 15 residues. Germline-derived CDR1 and CDR2 are MGHRA and YSYEKL. The ends were cut back, 2 bases at V and 1 base at J, with 11 bases in the middle. In DNA form, the CDR3 reads TGCGCCAGCAGCCAAAACCGGCCAGCGAACACTGAAGCTTTCTTT. This gives the protein CASSQNRPANTEAFF.